The 20 T cell receptor beta chains reported below all come from one sample, sequenced in a study of blood T cells in healthy people across ages. A J-beta primer mix and a sample-barcoded 5' primer were used in a second PCR of about 7 to 12 cycles. One entry per CDR3 protein, called by TCRdb with MiXCR from the 5' RACE reads. The sample has over 600,000 distinct CDR3 sequences; 56% are singletons. What was sequenced was blood. The receptors here all came from a man between 40 and 49 years old in good health.

The chain links TRBV7-2 to TRBJ2-7, with D perhaps TRBD2 (5 bases). The DNA end is a closer match to TRBJ2-4, so the J assignment may be wrong. CDR1 and CDR2 from the germline V gene are SGHTA and FQGNSA. This CDR3 has 14 amino acids. CDR3 sequence: CASSLRTRGNIQYF. The DNA of the CDR3 is TGTGCCAGCAGCTTACGTACACGGGGAAACATTCAGTACTTC.

V is TRBV7-3 and J is TRBJ2-7; D gene uncertain. CDR1 SGHTA and CDR2 FQGTGA come from the germline V gene. Deletions cut 5 bases from V and 7 bases from J, with 15 bases between. CDR3 length equals 13 residues. This CDR3 is CASSQPGVGEQYF. Written as DNA, the CDR3 is TGTGCCAGCAGCCAACCCGGAGTCGGGGAGCAGTACTTC.

This clonotype was detected only a few times. The V and J genes are TRBV2 and TRBJ2-7; D ambiguous. Germline CDR1 is SNHLY and CDR2 is FYNNEI. V dropped 3 bases and J dropped 3 bases, with 6 bases sitting between them. This CDR3 is 12 amino acids long. DNA of the CDR3: TGTGCCAGCAGTGATGGTTACTACGAGCAGTACTTC. Translating gives CASSDGYYEQYF.

The V and J genes are TRBV20-1 and TRBJ2-1, with D perhaps being TRBD1 or TRBD2 (5 bases each). Trimming left V 5 bases short and J 3 bases short, with 14 bases between. The CDR3 loop spans 14 amino acids. The germline V gene encodes CDR1 DFQATT and CDR2 SNEGSKA (reference sequence). The CDR3 coding sequence is TGCAGTGCTGGGACCGCGTCAAACTACAATGAGCAGTTCTTC. Residues: CSAGTASNYNEQFF.

This chain connects TRBV4-3 to TRBJ2-3; 7 bases line up with TRBD2. This CDR3 has 16 amino acids. Germline values: CDR1 LGHNA, CDR2 YSLEER. Losses at the gene ends were 0 bases for V and 1 base for J; bases not matched to a gene: 4. The CDR3 loop is CASSQDLTSGTDTQYF. As DNA, the CDR3 is TGCGCCAGCAGCCAAGATCTAACTAGCGGCACAGATACGCAGTATTTT.

This chain connects TRBV7-2 to TRBJ1-1; 7 nucleotides align to TRBD1. The CDR3 is 20 residues long. Germline trimming cut 1 base from V and 0 bases from J; bases unmatched to any gene: 17. Germline lookup yields CDR1 SGHTA and CDR2 FQGNSA. CDR3 DNA sequence: TGTGCCAGCAGCTTAGGGACTTCGAGACAGGGCCCTTCCTTGAACACTGAAGCTTTCTTT. Translating it yields CASSLGTSRQGPSLNTEAFF.

V and J are TRBV14 and TRBJ2-7; TRBD1 is a possible D gene (5 bases). This CDR3 spans 13 amino acids. CDR1 is SGHDN, CDR2 FVKESK, per germline. V lost 5 bases and J 2 bases, leaving 10 bases between the germline ends. CDR3 coding DNA: TGTGCCAGCAGCTGGGGCCAAGCCTACGAGCAGTACTTC. The encoded protein is CASSWGQAYEQYF.

The chain uses TRBV12-3 or TRBV12-4 and TRBJ1-5; 7 bases fit TRBD1. The CDR3 loop spans 14 amino acids. The junction had 2 bases not matched to a gene; V was cut back by 0 bases and J by 6 bases. For the CDR3, the DNA is TGTGCCAGCAGTTTAGCTCAGGGGGGTCAGCCCCAGCATTTT. Translating it yields CASSLAQGGQPQHF.

The V and J genes are TRBV5-6 and TRBJ2-5; D unresolved. CDR1 SGHDT and CDR2 YYEEEE come from the germline V gene. This CDR3 has 14 amino acids. V dropped 2 bases and J dropped 5 bases, with 13 bases sitting between them. The CDR3 region has the DNA TGTGCCAGCAGCTTTATACTACTACGTGAGACCCAGTACTTC. Encoded protein: CASSFILLRETQYF.

This clonotype was seen a few times. The genes are TRBV20-1 and TRBJ2-5; tentatively, D is TRBD1 (6 bases). Germline V gene data show CDR1 as DFQATT and CDR2 as SNEGSKA (reference sequence). Trimming took off 6 bases at V and 1 base at J, with 18 bases between the two ends. The length of the CDR3 is 15 residues. In DNA form, the CDR3 reads TGCAGTGCCAAGGAAAAGACAGGTCCCCAAGAGACCCAGTACTTC. Residues: CSAKEKTGPQETQYF.

V and J are TRBV4-3 and TRBJ2-4; 10 bases fit TRBD1. V was pared by 4 bases and J by 13 bases, with 10 bases of the junction left unmatched. Per the germline V gene, CDR1 is LGHNA and CDR2 is YSLEER. CDR3 length: 14 amino acids. The CDR3 protein is CASSLGQGSEEQYF. CDR3 in DNA: TGCGCCAGCAGCCTGGGACAGGGGTCGGAAGAGCAGTACTTC.

This sequence joins TRBV28 and TRBJ2-4, with unresolved D. The J call may not be correct, given that the DNA end is closer to TRBJ2-7. The CDR3 runs to 13 residues. Per germline, CDR1 MDHEN and CDR2 SYDVKM. CDR3 nucleotide sequence: TGTGCCAGCAGTCCTAACACACTCTACGAGCAGTACTTC. The encoded protein is CASSPNTLYEQYF.

This clonotype was seen a few times. V and J are TRBV2 and TRBJ2-7, with 7 bases identical to TRBD1. Germline V gives CDR1 SNHLY, CDR2 FYNNEI. CDR3 length equals 14 residues. V lost 3 bases and J lost 10; bases outside the gene matches: 12. The CDR3 here is CASSDVKEGTAQYF. The CDR3 DNA reads as TGTGCCAGCAGTGATGTAAAAGAGGGGACAGCCCAGTACTTC.

This clonotype was observed a few times. The chain combines TRBV6-5 with TRBJ2-5; D assignment may be TRBD1 or TRBD2 (6 bases each). This CDR3 region has 14 residues. The V end was cut by 2 bases, the J end by 4 bases, with 11 bases between. Germline-derived CDR1 and CDR2 are MNHEY and SVGAGI. CDR3 DNA sequence: TGTGCCAGCAGTTACAAGGGGGGCCCAGAGACCCAGTACTTC. It specifies CASSYKGGPETQYF.

The chain recombines TRBV7-8 with TRBJ2-3; TRBD2 matches 7 bases. This CDR3 spans 20 amino acids. Germline V gives CDR1 SGHVS, CDR2 FQNEAQ. Trimming took 0 bases from V and 0 from J; bases not matched to a gene: 15. CDR3 sequence reads: CASSLASSAGITTSTDTQYF. Written as DNA, the CDR3 is TGTGCCAGCAGCTTAGCATCATCAGCGGGGATAACCACTAGCACAGATACGCAGTATTTT.

This chain joins TRBV20-1 and TRBJ2-5; the D is unclear. With the DNA end fitting TRBJ2-7 better, the J assignment may be wrong. Germline V lookup: CDR1 DFQATT, CDR2 SNEGSKA (reference sequence). The CDR3 is 12 residues long. Here the CDR3 reads CSARSSHYEQYF. For the CDR3, the DNA is TGCAGTGCTAGATCCAGCCACTACGAGCAGTACTTC.

The chain uses TRBV11-2 and TRBJ2-5; 8 nucleotides line up with TRBD1. The CDR3 has 15 residues. Germline V lookup: CDR1 SGHAT, CDR2 FQNNGV. V lost 3 bases to trimming and J lost 4 bases; unmatched junction nucleotides: 7. The CDR3 reads CASSFLPRGRETQYF. In nucleotides, the CDR3 is TGTGCCAGCAGCTTTCTACCCAGGGGGCGAGAGACCCAGTACTTC.

A word on this clonotype: A much larger clone lies one base from this, so it may be a read error. The V and J genes are TRBV24-1 and TRBJ2-1, with D unclear. Germline CDR1 KGHDR, CDR2 SFDVKD. The CDR3 extends over 11 amino acids. The V end lost 5 bases, the J end lost 10 bases, and 8 bases lay between the germline ends. The CDR3 DNA reads TGTGCCACCAGTGCGGGTTACGAGCAGTTCTTC. Amino acids: CATSAGYEQFF.

This chain connects TRBV4-3 to TRBJ2-1, with D possibly TRBD1 on 5 matching bases. This CDR3 has 18 residues. V lost 4 bases, J lost 5 bases, and 24 bases lay in between. The V gene's germline CDR1 is LGHNA and CDR2 YSLEER. In DNA form, the CDR3 reads TGCGCCAGCAGCCGGGTAGTCCCCCCACAGGCTCCGAACAATGAGCAGTTCTTC. Protein: CASSRVVPPQAPNNEQFF.

V gene TRBV7-9 combines with J gene TRBJ1-6; D unclear. Germline values: CDR1 SEHNR, CDR2 FQNEAQ (reference sequence). The V end lost 6 bases, the J end lost 7 bases, and 13 bases lay between the germline ends. This CDR3 spans 14 amino acids. The CDR3 DNA follows: TGTGCCAGCAGTCCGTGGACTGAAAATTCACCCCTCCACTTT. Protein: CASSPWTENSPLHF.